Shown below are 6 T cell receptor beta chains from a single sample sequenced in a study of CD8 T cells in ankylosing spondylitis. Study conclusions and caveats: The study identified a TCR beta motif of roughly eight highly homologous variants that appeared characteristic of ankylosing spondylitis blood.

Antigens for these TCRs are unknown. TCRdb reanalysed the 5' RACE reads using MiXCR and keeps one entry per CDR3 protein. Among about 200,000 distinct CDR3 sequences listed, approximately 7.4% were seen once. The material sequenced was blood, either unsorted or a sorted T cell fraction (not recorded which). Source of these receptors: a male donor with ankylosing spondylitis.

This clonotype was seen many times. The V and J genes are TRBV7-9 and TRBJ2-7; 8 nucleotides match TRBD1. J was trimmed by 2 bases and V by 7 bases; bases with no gene match: 4. This CDR3 is 13 amino acids long. Germline CDR1 and CDR2: SEHNR and FQNEAQ (reference sequence). CDR3 in DNA: TGTGCCAGCACCCCGGGACAGGCCTACGAGCAGTACTTC. It yields the protein CASTPGQAYEQYF.

This clonotype occurred many times. The chain uses TRBV5-6 and TRBJ2-7, with unresolved D. This CDR3 spans 15 amino acids. Germline CDR1 is SGHDT and CDR2 is YYEEEE. Trimming shortened V by 0 bases and J by 0 bases, and 10 bases separated the two germline ends. CDR3 sequence (DNA): TGTGCCAGCAGCTTGGACGGCGGATTCTCCTACGAGCAGTACTTC. Its protein is CASSLDGGFSYEQYF.

The sample holds many counts of this clonotype. This chain connects TRBV6-5 to TRBJ2-1; D is possibly TRBD2 (5 bases). Germline CDR1 is MNHEY and CDR2 is SVGAGI. V was pared by 0 bases and J by 2 bases, with 8 bases between. The length of the CDR3 is 15 residues. The chain's CDR3 is CASSYSSGTYNEQFF. CDR3 nucleotide sequence: TGTGCCAGCAGTTACTCAAGCGGTACCTACAATGAGCAGTTCTTC.

This clonotype was seen ten or more times. V gene TRBV28 combines with J gene TRBJ2-2; 8 positions agree with TRBD2. The V segment lost 5 bases and the J segment 6 bases; nucleotides outside the gene matches: 14. The CDR3 extends over 17 amino acids. The germline V gene encodes CDR1 MDHEN and CDR2 SYDVKM. The chain's CDR3 is CASSPIPAGDVAGELFF. The DNA for the CDR3 is TGTGCCAGCAGTCCAATCCCAGCGGGAGATGTTGCCGGGGAGCTGTTTTTT.

This clonotype was seen many times. Relative to the germline gene, one junction end is altered; a read error may explain this. V gene TRBV2 combines with J gene TRBJ2-1, with 10 bases identical to TRBD2. The CDR3 has 15 residues. Germline V gives CDR1 SNHLY, CDR2 FYNNEI. The CDR3 here is CASREAGGRYNEQFF. As DNA, the CDR3 is TGTGCCAGCAGGGAAGCGGGAGGGCGATACAATGAGCAGTTCTTC.

This clonotype was detected many times. The genes are TRBV6-1 and TRBJ2-7; TRBD1 might be the D (5 bases). Trimming left V 4 bases short and J 3 bases short, with 10 bases between. Per the germline V gene, CDR1 is MNHNS and CDR2 is SASEGT. CDR3 length: 13 amino acids. The CDR3 reads CASSARESYEQYF. CDR3 nucleotides: TGTGCCAGCAGTGCCAGGGAAAGCTACGAGCAGTACTTC.